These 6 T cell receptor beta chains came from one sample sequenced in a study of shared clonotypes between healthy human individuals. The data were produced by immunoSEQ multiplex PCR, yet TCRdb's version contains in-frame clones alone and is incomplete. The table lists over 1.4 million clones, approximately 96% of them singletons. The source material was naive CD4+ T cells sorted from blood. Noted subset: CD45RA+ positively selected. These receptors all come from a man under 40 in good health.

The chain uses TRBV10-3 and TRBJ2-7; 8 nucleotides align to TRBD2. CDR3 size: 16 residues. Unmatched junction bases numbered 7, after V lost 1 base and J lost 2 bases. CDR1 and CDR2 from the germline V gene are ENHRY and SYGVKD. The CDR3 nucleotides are TGTGCCATCAGTGAGTTAAGCGGGAGAAGTCCCTACGAGCAGTACTTC. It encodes CAISELSGRSPYEQYF.

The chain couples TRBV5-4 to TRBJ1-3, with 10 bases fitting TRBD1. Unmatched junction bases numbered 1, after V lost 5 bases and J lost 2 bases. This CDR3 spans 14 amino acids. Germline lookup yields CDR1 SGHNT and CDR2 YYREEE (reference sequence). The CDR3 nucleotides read TGTGCCAGCAGTGGACAGGGGGCTGGAAACACCATATATTTT. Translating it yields CASSGQGAGNTIYF.

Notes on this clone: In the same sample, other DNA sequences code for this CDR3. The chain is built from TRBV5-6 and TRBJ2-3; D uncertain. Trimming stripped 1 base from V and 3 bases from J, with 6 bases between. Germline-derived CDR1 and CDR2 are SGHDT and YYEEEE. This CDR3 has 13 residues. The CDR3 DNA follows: TGTGCCAGCAGCTTGCTGGGGACAGATACGCAGTATTTT. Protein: CASSLLGTDTQYF.

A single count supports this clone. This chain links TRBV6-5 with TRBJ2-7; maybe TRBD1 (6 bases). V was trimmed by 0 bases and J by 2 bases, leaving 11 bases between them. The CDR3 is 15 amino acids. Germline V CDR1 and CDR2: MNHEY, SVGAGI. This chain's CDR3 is CASSYSRTETYEQYF. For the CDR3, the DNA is TGTGCCAGCAGTTACTCGAGGACAGAGACCTACGAGCAGTACTTC.

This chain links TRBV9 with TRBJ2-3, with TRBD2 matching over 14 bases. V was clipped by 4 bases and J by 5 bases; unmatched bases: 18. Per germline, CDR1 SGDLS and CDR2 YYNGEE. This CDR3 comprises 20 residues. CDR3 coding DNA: TGTGCCAGCAGCTCCACCCCGGAGGGACTAGCGGGAGTTTTAGGAGATACGCAGTATTTT. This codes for CASSSTPEGLAGVLGDTQYF.

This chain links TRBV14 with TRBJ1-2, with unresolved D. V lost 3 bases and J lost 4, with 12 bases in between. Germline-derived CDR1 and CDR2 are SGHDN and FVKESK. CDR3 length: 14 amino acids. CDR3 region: CASSQPGKLYGYTF. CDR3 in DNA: TGTGCCAGCAGCCAGCCGGGAAAACTCTATGGCTACACCTTC.